This T cell receptor (beta chain) is from a study of blood T cell repertoires in COVID-19. At the level of the study: The United States, Italy and Spain provided the acute and convalescent COVID-19 samples. Nucleic acid was either cDNA or gDNA, and it came from T cells, B-cell-depleted T cells, or PBMCs.

Authors' processing steps: Amplification from reference gene primers served as the basis for estimated nucleated cell counts. Some clones are missing from TCRdb's copy, which holds only in-frame ones; the method was immunoSEQ multiplex PCR. From that table come the V and J calls and clone size; the DNA was used to work out D and trimming. Seen here are some 24,000 clones, 81% observed once, and the top ten hold more than 6.5%. Sequencing was carried out using peripheral blood. The receptor comes from a man aged 65-85 years with acute or convalescent COVID-19.

The CDR3 sequence: CASSSPTPGQGGRKTNEKLFF. The CDR3 region has the DNA TGTGCCAGCAGCTCCCCTACCCCTGGGCAGGGGGGTCGAAAGACTAATGAAAAACTGTTTTTT. The chain is built from TRBV21-1 and TRBJ1-4; the table's D call TRBD1 went unverified against the DNA. TRBV21-1 is designated a pseudogene. The CDR3 length is 21 residues.